This T cell receptor (beta chain) was captured by sequencing in a study of lymphopenia after photon versus proton radiotherapy (dated by TCRdb to between 2018 and 2021). For context, the study as a whole: In patients with gastrointestinal tumors who developed high-grade lymphopenia, the study compared the immunological effects of photon radiation therapy with those of proton radiation therapy. The roughly 20 patients in the cohort had gastrointestinal tumors, were treated with either photon or proton therapy, and subsequently developed lymphopenia. The study was designed to characterize how the impact on the immune system differs between the two radiation modalities.

The library was prepared using the immunoSEQ multiplex PCR assay. T cell repertoires were profiled with deep sequencing of rearranged TCR beta loci together with multiparametric flow cytometry. TCRdb took over this immuneACCESS table, retaining in-frame rearrangements with V and J assigned. Such tables are incomplete; in checked studies, under half of the missing clones stem from an unresolved V gene, and the remainder is unexplained. Here the sample has about 35,000 clones; 90% to 95% occur a single time. About 16% of the sample lies in the top ten. General conclusions and limits of the study: After the lymphocyte count nadir, oligoclonal expansion, especially of CD8+ Temra cells, was observed in photon-treated repertoires, and the drop in diversity was driven by this expansion. The authors looked at the survival association only in patients who died, and they framed better survival with proton therapy as a possibility rather than a demonstrated result. During treatment, patients who received proton therapy stayed relatively stable, whereas patients who received photon therapy lost naive T cells and TCR diversity and gained effector/memory populations. Across the cohort, among patients who died, a greater drop in TCR diversity after the nadir was inversely correlated with overall survival time.

On this clone: Its antigen is unknown. Per-base quality was not reported, and no clone a single base away is much larger than it.

The clonotype originates from a man in his sixties with cholangiocarcinoma. The starting material was peripheral blood, obtained from a patient treated with photon-based radiotherapy.

The CDR3 protein sequence reads: CASSQMTGVNTEAFF. The DNA sequence is TGTGCCAGCTCACAGATGACAGGGGTGAACACTGAAGCTTTCTTT. The receptor chain draws on TRBV18 and TRBJ1-1, and 8 bases in between align with TRBD1. The CDR3, from cysteine to phenylalanine, totals 15 residues. Only the CDR3 DNA stays, 45 bases, in frame from base 1. V is trimmed back by 4 bases and J by 0 bases, and the junction contains 4 bases that no gene match accounts for. The germline V gene provides CDR1 KGHSH and CDR2 LQKENI.